These 4 T cell receptor beta chains were all obtained from the same sample, sequenced in a study of shared clonotypes between healthy human individuals. Assay used: immunoSEQ multiplex PCR; TCRdb lists only in-frame clones, some missing. Of around 1.1 million clones listed, approximately 80% were seen once; the top ten hold 0.5% to 0.65%. Sample: memory CD4+ T cells from PBMCs. Subset in this sample: CD45RA-negative fraction. Receptors originate from a man aged 18 to 29 in good health. Some clones in this sample may be carry-over from other donors' samples.

The chain couples TRBV7-6 to TRBJ2-2, with 10 bases that match TRBD2. V shed 6 bases and J 1 base; nucleotides not matched to a gene: 2. This CDR3 is 15 amino acids long. Looked up from germline, CDR1 is SGHVS and CDR2 is FNYEAQ. This CDR3 is CASRPSGGNTGELFF. The CDR3 nucleotides read TGTGCCAGCAGGCCTAGCGGGGGGAACACCGGGGAGCTGTTTTTT.

The gene calls are TRBV18 and TRBJ1-4; D unresolved. Germline CDR1 is KGHSH and CDR2 is LQKENI. The CDR3 runs 12 residues. As DNA, the CDR3 is TGTGTGGCGGGCGCAACTAATGAAAAACTGTTTTTT. Protein: CVAGATNEKLFF.

Worth noting for this clone: The junction departs from the called germline gene at one end, perhaps through a read error. The chain combines TRBV7-9 with TRBJ2-5; 9 positions agree with TRBD2. The germline CDR1 and CDR2 sequences are SEHNR and FQNEAQ (reference sequence). The CDR3 totals 13 residues. The CDR3 DNA follows: TGCGCCAACCGGCTACTAGCGGGAGAGACCCAGTACTTC. Translated: CANRLLAGETQYF.

This chain uses TRBV29-1 with TRBJ2-1; no clear D. The CDR3 is 13 amino acids. In germline, CDR1 is SQVTM, CDR2 ANQGSEA. V was shortened by 4 bases and J by 3 bases, with 10 bases between the two germline ends. CDR3 DNA sequence: TGCAGCGTTGGGACGGAGATCTACAATGAGCAGTTCTTC. It encodes CSVGTEIYNEQFF.